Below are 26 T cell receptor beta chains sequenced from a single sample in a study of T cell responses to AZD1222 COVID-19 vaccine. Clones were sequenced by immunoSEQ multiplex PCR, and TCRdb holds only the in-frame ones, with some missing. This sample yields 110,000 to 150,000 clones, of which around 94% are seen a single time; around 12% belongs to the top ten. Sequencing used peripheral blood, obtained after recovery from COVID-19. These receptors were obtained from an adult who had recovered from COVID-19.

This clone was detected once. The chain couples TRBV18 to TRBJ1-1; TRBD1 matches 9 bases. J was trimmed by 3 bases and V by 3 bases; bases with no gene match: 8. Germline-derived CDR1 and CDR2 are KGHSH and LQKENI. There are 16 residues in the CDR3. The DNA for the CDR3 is TGTGCCAGCTCACCGGACAGGGGTAGGTACTACACTGAAGCTTTCTTT. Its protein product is CASSPDRGRYYTEAFF.

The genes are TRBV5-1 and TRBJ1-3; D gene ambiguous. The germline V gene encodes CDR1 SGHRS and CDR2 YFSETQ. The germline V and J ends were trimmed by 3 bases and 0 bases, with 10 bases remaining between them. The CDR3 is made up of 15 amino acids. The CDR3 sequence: CASSSRTGSGNTIYF. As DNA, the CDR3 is TGCGCCAGCAGCTCGAGGACGGGCTCTGGAAACACCATATATTTT.

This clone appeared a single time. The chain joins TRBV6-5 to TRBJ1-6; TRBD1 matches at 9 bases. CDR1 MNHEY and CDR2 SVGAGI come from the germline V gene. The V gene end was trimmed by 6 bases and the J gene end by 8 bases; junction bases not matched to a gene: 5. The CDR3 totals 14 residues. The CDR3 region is CASSRDRDYSPLHF. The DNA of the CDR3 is TGTGCCAGCAGCCGGGACAGGGATTATTCACCCCTCCACTTT.

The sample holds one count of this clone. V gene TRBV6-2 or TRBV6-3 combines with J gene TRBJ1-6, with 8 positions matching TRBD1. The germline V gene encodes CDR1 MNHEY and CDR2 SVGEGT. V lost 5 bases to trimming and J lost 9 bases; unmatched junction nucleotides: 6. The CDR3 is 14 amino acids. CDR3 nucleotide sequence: TGTGCCAGCAGTCGGTCTACAGGGGGTTCACCCCTCCACTTT. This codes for CASSRSTGGSPLHF.

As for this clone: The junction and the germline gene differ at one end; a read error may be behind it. The CDR3 is CASSLHSNEQYF. The CDR3 nucleotides read TGTGCCAGCAGTTTGCACTCCAACGAGCAGTACTTC. The rearrangement joins TRBV2 to TRBJ2-7; D unclear. Germline assignment: CDR1 SNHLY and CDR2 FYNNEI. The length of the CDR3 is 12 residues.

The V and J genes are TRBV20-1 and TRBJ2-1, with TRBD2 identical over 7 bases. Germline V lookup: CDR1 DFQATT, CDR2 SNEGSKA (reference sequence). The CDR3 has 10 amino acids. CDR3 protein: CSVSGNEQFF. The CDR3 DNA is TGCAGCGTTAGCGGGAATGAGCAGTTCTTC.

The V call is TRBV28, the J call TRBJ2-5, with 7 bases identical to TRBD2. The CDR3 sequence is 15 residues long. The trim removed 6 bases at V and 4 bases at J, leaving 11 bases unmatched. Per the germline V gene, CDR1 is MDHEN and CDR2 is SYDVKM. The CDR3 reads CASSSLTSSGETQYF. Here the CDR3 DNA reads TGTGCCAGCAGCTCTCTGACTAGCTCTGGAGAGACCCAGTACTTC.

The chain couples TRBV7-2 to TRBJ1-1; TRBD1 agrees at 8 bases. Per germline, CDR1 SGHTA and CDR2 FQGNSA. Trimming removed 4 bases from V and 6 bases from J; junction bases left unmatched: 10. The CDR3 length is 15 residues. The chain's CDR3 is CASSSPRTGPPEAFF. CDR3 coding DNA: TGTGCCAGCAGCTCACCCAGGACAGGGCCCCCTGAAGCTTTCTTT.

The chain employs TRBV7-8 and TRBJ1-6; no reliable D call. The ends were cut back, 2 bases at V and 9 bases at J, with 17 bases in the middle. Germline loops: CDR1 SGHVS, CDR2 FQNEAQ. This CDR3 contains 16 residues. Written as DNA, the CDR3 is TGTGCCAGCAGCTTAACCCCCCGACTGGCTAGTTCACCCCTCCACTTT. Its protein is CASSLTPRLASSPLHF.

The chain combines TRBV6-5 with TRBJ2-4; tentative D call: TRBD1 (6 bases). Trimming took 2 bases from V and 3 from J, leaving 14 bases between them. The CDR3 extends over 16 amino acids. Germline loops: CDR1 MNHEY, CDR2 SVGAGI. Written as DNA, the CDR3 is TGTGCCAGCAGTTACGCAGGGGAGTGGGGCAAAAACATTCAGTACTTC. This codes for CASSYAGEWGKNIQYF.

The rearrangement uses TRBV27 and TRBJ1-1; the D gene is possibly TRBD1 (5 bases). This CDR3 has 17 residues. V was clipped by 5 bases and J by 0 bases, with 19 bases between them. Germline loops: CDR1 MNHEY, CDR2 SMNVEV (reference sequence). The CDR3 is CASSLLGDSLMNTEAFF. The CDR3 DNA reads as TGTGCCAGCAGTCTCTTGGGCGACAGCCTAATGAACACTGAAGCTTTCTTT.

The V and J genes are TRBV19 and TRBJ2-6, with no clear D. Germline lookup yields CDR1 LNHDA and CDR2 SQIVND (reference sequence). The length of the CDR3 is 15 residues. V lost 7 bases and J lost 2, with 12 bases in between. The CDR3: CASTRIFAGANVLTF. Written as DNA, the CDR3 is TGTGCCAGTACACGTATCTTCGCTGGGGCCAACGTCCTGACTTTC.

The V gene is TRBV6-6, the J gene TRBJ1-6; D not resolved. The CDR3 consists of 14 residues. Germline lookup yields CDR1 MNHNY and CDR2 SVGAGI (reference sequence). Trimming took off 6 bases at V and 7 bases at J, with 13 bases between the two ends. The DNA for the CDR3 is TGTGCCAGCAGCCAAGGGAGGGTAAATTCACCCCTCCACTTT. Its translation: CASSQGRVNSPLHF.

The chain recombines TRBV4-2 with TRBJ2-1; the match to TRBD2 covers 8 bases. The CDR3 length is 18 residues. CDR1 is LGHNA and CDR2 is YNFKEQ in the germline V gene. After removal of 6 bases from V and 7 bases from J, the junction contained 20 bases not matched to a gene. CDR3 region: CASSTNSPGGIGWNEQFF. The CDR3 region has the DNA TGTGCCAGCAGTACCAATTCCCCGGGAGGGATAGGGTGGAATGAGCAGTTCTTC.

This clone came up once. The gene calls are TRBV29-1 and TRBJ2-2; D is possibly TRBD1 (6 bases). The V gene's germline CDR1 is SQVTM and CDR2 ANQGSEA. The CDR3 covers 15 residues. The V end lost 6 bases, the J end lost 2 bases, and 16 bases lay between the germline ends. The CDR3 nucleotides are TGCAGCGTGACCCCGGGACATCTTAACACCGGGGAGCTGTTTTTT. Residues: CSVTPGHLNTGELFF.

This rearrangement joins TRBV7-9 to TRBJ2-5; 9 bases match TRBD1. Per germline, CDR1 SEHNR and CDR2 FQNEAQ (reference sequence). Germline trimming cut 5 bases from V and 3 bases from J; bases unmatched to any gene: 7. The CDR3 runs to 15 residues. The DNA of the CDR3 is TGTGCCAGCAGCGCACCGGGACAGGGAGAAGAGACCCAGTACTTC. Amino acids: CASSAPGQGEETQYF.

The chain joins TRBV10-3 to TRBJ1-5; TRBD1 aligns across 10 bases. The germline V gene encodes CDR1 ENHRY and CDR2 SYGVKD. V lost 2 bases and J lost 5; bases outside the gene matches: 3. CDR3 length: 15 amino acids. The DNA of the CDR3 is TGTGCCATCAGTGAGGGACAGGGGGATTATCAGCCCCAGCATTTT. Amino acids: CAISEGQGDYQPQHF.

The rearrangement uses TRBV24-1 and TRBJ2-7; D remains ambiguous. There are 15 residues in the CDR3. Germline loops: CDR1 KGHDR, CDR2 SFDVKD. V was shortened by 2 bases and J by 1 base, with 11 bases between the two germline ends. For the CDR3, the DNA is TGTGCCACCAGTGATTCGGCGCCTGGTTCCTACGAGCAGTACTTC. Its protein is CATSDSAPGSYEQYF.

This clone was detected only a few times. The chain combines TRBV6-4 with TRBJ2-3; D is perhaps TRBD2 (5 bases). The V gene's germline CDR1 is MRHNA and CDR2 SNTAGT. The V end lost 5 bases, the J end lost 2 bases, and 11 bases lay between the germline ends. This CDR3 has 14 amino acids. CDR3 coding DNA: TGTGCCAGCAGTCGAAACGGGGACACAGATACGCAGTATTTT. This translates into CASSRNGDTDTQYF.

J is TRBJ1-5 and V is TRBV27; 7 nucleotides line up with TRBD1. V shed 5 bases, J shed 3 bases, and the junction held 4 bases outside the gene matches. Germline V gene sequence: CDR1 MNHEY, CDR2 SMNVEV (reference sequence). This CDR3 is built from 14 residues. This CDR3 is CASSPGQDNQPQHF. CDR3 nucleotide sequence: TGTGCCAGCAGTCCCGGACAGGACAATCAGCCCCAGCATTTT.

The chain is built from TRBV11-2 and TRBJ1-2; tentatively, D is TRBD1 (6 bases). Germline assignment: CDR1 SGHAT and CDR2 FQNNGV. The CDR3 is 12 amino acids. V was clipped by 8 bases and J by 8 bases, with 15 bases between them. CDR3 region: CASVEGGIGYTF. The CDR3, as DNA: TGTGCCAGCGTCGAGGGGGGAATAGGCTACACCTTC.

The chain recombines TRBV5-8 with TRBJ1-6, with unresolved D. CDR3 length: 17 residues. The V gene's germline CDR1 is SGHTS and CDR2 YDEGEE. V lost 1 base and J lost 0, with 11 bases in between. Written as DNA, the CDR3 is TGTGCCAGCAGCTTGTGGAGTTTCAGCTCCTATAATTCACCCCTCCACTTT. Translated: CASSLWSFSSYNSPLHF.

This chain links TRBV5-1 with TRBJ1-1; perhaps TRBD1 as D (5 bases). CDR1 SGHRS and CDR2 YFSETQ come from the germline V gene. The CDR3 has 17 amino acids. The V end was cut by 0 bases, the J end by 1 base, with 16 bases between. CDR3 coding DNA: TGCGCCAGCAGCTTGGGGGCAGGGTTCGGTTGGAACACTGAAGCTTTCTTT. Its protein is CASSLGAGFGWNTEAFF.

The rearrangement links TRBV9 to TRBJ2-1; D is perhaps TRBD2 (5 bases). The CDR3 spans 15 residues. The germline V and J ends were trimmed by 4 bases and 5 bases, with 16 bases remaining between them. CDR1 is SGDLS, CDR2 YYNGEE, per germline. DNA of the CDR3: TGTGCCAGCAGCCCTCGGTTCCCGGGGAACAATGAGCAGTTCTTC. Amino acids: CASSPRFPGNNEQFF.

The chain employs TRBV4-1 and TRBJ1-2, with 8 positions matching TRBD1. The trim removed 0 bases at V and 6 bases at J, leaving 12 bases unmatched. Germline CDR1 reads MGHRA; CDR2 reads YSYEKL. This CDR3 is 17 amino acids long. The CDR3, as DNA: TGCGCCAGCAGCCAAGACCCCCCCCAGGGGGCAAGAAATGGCTACACCTTC. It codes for CASSQDPPQGARNGYTF.

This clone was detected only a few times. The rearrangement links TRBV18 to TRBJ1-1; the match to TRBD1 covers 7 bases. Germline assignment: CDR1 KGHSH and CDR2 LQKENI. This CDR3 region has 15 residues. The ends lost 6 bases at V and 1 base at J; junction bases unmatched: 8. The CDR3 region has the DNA TGTGCCAGCTCCCCAAGGGGGGACAGGAACACTGAAGCTTTCTTT. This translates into CASSPRGDRNTEAFF.